This T cell receptor beta chain was identified during a study of technical replicates of blood from several donors. V lost 6 bases to trimming and J lost 4 bases, with 16 bases between them. CDR3 length equals 14 residues. Germline V gives CDR1 SGDLS, CDR2 YYNGEE. Sequencing used immunoSEQ multiplex PCR; TCRdb keeps in-frame clones, though not all of them. The data show about 100,000 clones, with approximately 96% seen just once and about 0.35% held by the top ten. This clonotype was sampled from a human donor in good health. Input material: T cells isolated from PBMCs. The V call is TRBV9, the J call TRBJ1-2; maybe TRBD1 (6 bases). The CDR3 here is CASTSDRLFYGYTF. In DNA form, the CDR3 reads TGTGCCAGCACCTCCGACAGGCTATTCTATGGCTACACCTTC.